This T cell receptor (beta chain) was captured in a study of patients and donors after allogeneic stem cell transplantation. Each CDR3 protein is one row after TCRdb ran MiXCR on the RT-PCR reads. This repertoire shows hundreds of thousands of distinct CDR3 sequences, roughly two fifths found once; its top ten account for about 9.9%. The CDR3 sequence is 14 residues long. Trimming stripped 5 bases from V and 2 bases from J, with 9 bases between. Germline values: CDR1 SEHNR, CDR2 FQNEAQ (reference sequence). This receptor was obtained from a human donor who was either an allogeneic HSCT recipient or a stem cell or donor lymphocyte infusion donor (not recorded which). It is not recorded whose cells these are; they may come from a transplant donor. J is TRBJ1-4 and V is TRBV7-9; no definite D call. The sequencing input was blood, either unsorted or a sorted T cell fraction (not recorded which). The CDR3 DNA reads TGTGCCAGCAGCAAATCAGCCACTAATGAAAAACTGTTTTTT. Its protein product is CASSKSATNEKLFF.